The entry below describes one TCR beta chain. These data come from a study of blood T cell repertoires in COVID-19. The overall study: The United States, Italy and Spain were the sources of the acute and convalescent COVID-19 samples. T cells, B-cell-depleted T cells, or PBMCs provided the cDNA or gDNA that served as material.

This CDR3 has 16 amino acids. V lost 0 bases to trimming and J lost 7 bases; unmatched junction nucleotides: 5. CDR1 and CDR2 (germline): SGHVS, FNYEAQ. In the study's own analysis: Estimated nucleated cell counts came from reference gene primer amplification. Here immunoSEQ multiplex PCR was the method, and the copy in TCRdb shows in-frame clones only, minus some. D and trimming were read from the DNA, whereas the V and J calls and clone size are those reported in that table. Of some 55,000 clones listed, about nine tenths are singletons. The chain uses TRBV7-6 and TRBJ2-1; 11 bases agree with TRBD2. Source material: peripheral blood. The clonotype originates from a woman aged 40 to 50 with active COVID-19. CDR3 bases: TGTGCCAGCAGCTTAGCTTTAACTAGCGGGGGTAATGAGCAGTTCTTC. This encodes CASSLALTSGGNEQFF.